Included here is one T cell receptor beta chain sequence, with context. Antigen specificity is unknown. Measured with immunoSEQ multiplex PCR; TCRdb has only the in-frame clones, and not every one. This sample carries roughly 11,000 clones, approximately 90% of them seen once, and the ten largest clones take roughly 3.5%. The data are from a study of T cells after posttransplantation cyclophosphamide. Study results and caveats: TRB clonality was highly associated with recipient CMV seropositivity and reactivation. Donor CD8+ memory clones often dominated recipient blood repertoires at later times. Blood and skin or GI T cell repertoires showed limited TRB overlap.

A marrow graft followed busulfan-fludarabine conditioning, with cyclophosphamide on days +3 and +4. The specimen comprised PBMCs, sampled after allogeneic stem cell transplant with posttransplant cyclophosphamide. This receptor was identified in a female patient aged 30 to 40 who received an allogeneic stem cell transplant from an unrelated donor, was CMV-positive, and had no GVHD. Part of the T cell pool may stem from the graft donor.

The CDR3 region has the DNA TGTGCCAGCAGCGTGGGGACTAGCTCCTACAATGAGCAGTTCTTC. Translated, it gives CASSVGTSSYNEQFF. This chain connects TRBV9 to TRBJ2-1; 8 bases align to TRBD2. Germline V gene sequence: CDR1 SGDLS, CDR2 YYNGEE. V was pared by 2 bases and J by 0 bases, with 1 base of the junction left unmatched. CDR3 length: 15 amino acids.